The present T cell receptor (gamma chain) was sequenced within a study of gamma-delta T cells after stem cell transplantation (dated by TCRdb to between 2015 and 2016). CDR1 GITISATS and CDR2 ISYDGTV are derived from the germline V gene (reference sequence). Reading from cysteine to phenylalanine, the CDR3 counts 12 amino acids. Only the CDR3 part of the read is kept: 36 bases, read in frame from the first base. The method behind the library was RT-PCR. Sequenced on an Illumina MiSeq. Public reads were reanalyzed in TCRdb with CATT, and rows carrying the same DNA were merged afterwards. Present in this sample are 2,000 to 2,500 gamma-chain clones, under 8% of which were seen just once. Of the sample, about three fifths is held by the ten largest clones. To note about this clone: Its antigen has not been determined. TCRdb shows a much larger clone's protein in place of this DNA's translation, and the two differ at residue 5, likely through a read error; the protein shown is translated from the DNA.

The rearranged segments are TRGV9 and TRGJ1 or TRGJ2. Because TCRdb records no J gene, it was assigned here through a match of the DNA to germline. The sequence was collected from a human donor. It is not recorded whose cells these are; they may come from a transplant donor. The sample consisted of gamma-delta T cells. The DNA reads as follows: TGTGCCTTGTGGGGGGTGCGAGAGGAGAAACTCTTT. Its protein product is CALWGVREEKLF.